One and the same sample provided the 18 T cell receptor beta chains below, sequenced in a study of CD8 T cells in Susac syndrome. Random hexamers served to reverse transcribe roughly 0.5 to 1 ug RNA. TCRdb reanalysed the immunoSEQ multiplex PCR reads using MiXCR and keeps one entry per CDR3 protein. The profile shows 190,000 or so distinct CDR3 sequences, 85% to 95% of them singletons. Sequenced input: CD4+ T cells from PBMCs. The receptor set was obtained from a human donor with multiple sclerosis.

The chain joins TRBV6-1 to TRBJ2-1; D perhaps matches TRBD2 (6 bases). The germline V gene has CDR1 MNHNS and CDR2 SASEGT. Trimming pared 7 bases from V and 9 bases from J, leaving 16 bases between. The CDR3 totals 13 residues. The CDR3 loop reads CASTSSGLGEQFF. The DNA for the CDR3 is TGTGCCAGCACCTCAAGCGGGCTTGGTGAGCAGTTCTTC.

The chain carries TRBV15 and TRBJ1-6; tentative D call: TRBD1 (6 bases). The CDR3 is 15 residues long. V lost 5 bases, J lost 5 bases, and 13 bases lay in between. Germline V CDR1 and CDR2: LNHNV, YYDKDF (reference sequence). The CDR3 DNA is TGTGCCACCAGCCTCCCCAGGGGACATAATTCACCCCTCCACTTT. As protein: CATSLPRGHNSPLHF.

This clonotype was seen only once. This chain uses TRBV12-3 or TRBV12-4 with TRBJ2-3, with 12 bases fitting TRBD2. The junction had 10 bases not matched to a gene; V was cut back by 0 bases and J by 3 bases. The CDR3 sequence is 19 residues long. CDR3 nucleotides: TGTGCCAGCAGTTTAGCTGGTCTAGCGGGGGGGTATAATACAGATACGCAGTATTTT. Amino acid sequence: CASSLAGLAGGYNTDTQYF.

This chain connects TRBV3-1 to TRBJ2-5; D may be TRBD1 or TRBD2 (5 bases each). From germline, CDR1 is LGHDT and CDR2 YNNKEL (reference sequence). Trimming cost V 4 bases and J 4 bases, with 16 bases left between them. This CDR3 region has 15 residues. In nucleotides, the CDR3 is TGTGCCAGCAGCCCCGCCGGACTTGGGACAGAGACCCAGTACTTC. Its protein product is CASSPAGLGTETQYF.

The rearrangement links TRBV29-1 to TRBJ1-1; D is unresolved. Trimming stripped 5 bases from V and 4 bases from J, with 5 bases between. Germline V gives CDR1 SQVTM, CDR2 ANQGSEA. The CDR3 has 10 amino acids. The CDR3 bases are TGCAGCGTTTCCATCACTGAAGCTTTCTTT. Its protein is CSVSITEAFF.

V is TRBV12-3 or TRBV12-4 and J is TRBJ1-2, with D uncertain. V was clipped by 1 base and J by 3 bases, with 6 bases between them. CDR3 length: 13 residues. The CDR3 is CASSLVADYGYTF. The CDR3 region has the DNA TGTGCCAGCAGTTTAGTGGCGGACTATGGCTACACCTTC.

V is TRBV20-1 and J is TRBJ2-3; D is tentatively TRBD1 or TRBD2 (5 bases each). Germline CDR1 DFQATT, CDR2 SNEGSKA (reference sequence). The CDR3 is 15 residues long. Deletions cut 2 bases from V and 1 base from J, with 13 bases between. CDR3 DNA: TGCAGTGCTAGAAGAGGGGCAGGGCGCACAGATACGCAGTATTTT. This encodes CSARRGAGRTDTQYF.

The genes are TRBV29-1 and TRBJ1-1; no definite D call. Trimming left V 4 bases short and J 1 base short, with 7 bases between. This CDR3 comprises 12 residues. CDR1 SQVTM and CDR2 ANQGSEA come from the germline V gene. DNA of the CDR3: TGCAGCGTTGTCAAGGGGAACACTGAAGCTTTCTTT. This codes for CSVVKGNTEAFF.

The sample holds one count of this clonotype. The chain has TRBV30 and TRBJ1-2; D ambiguous. The V gene's germline CDR1 is GTSNPN and CDR2 SVGIG (reference sequence). CDR3 length: 12 residues. V dropped 1 base and J dropped 6 bases, with 9 bases sitting between them. CDR3 residues: CAWSGVRDGYTF. CDR3 DNA sequence: TGTGCCTGGAGTGGAGTCCGAGATGGCTACACCTTC.

The chain couples TRBV21-1 to TRBJ2-1. TRBV21-1 is a pseudogene locus. The CDR3 loop spans 10 amino acids. The CDR3 nucleotides read TGTGCCAGCATCTCCAATGAGCAGTTCTTC. Translated: CASISNEQFF.

This chain connects TRBV29-1 to TRBJ2-1; D perhaps matches TRBD2 (6 bases). The CDR3 runs to 13 residues. V dropped 6 bases and J dropped 6 bases, with 15 bases sitting between them. Germline V gene data show CDR1 as SQVTM and CDR2 as ANQGSEA. CDR3 coding DNA: TGCAGCGTGGGAGGAACGAAATTCAATGAGCAGTTCTTC. Amino acid sequence: CSVGGTKFNEQFF.

The chain links TRBV2 to TRBJ2-3; D may correspond to TRBD1 or TRBD2 (5 bases each). The germline V gene encodes CDR1 SNHLY and CDR2 FYNNEI. This CDR3 contains 14 residues. The V end was cut by 10 bases, the J end by 0 bases, with 14 bases between. The CDR3 region is CATRDGFSTDTQYF. The CDR3 bases are TGTGCCACCCGGGACGGGTTTAGCACAGATACGCAGTATTTT. The whole variable domain, remainder taken from reference TRBV2 and TRBJ2-3, is EPEVTQTPSHQVTQMGQEVILRCVPISNHLYFYWYRQILGQKVEFLVSFYNNEISEKSEIFDDQFSVERPDGSNFTLKIRSTKLEDSAMYFCATRDGFSTDTQYFGPGTRLTVL.

This clonotype was counted a single time. This chain joins TRBV12-3 or TRBV12-4 and TRBJ2-5, with a possible D match to TRBD1 (8 bases). The germline V and J ends were trimmed by 3 bases and 14 bases, with 16 bases remaining between them. This CDR3 has 12 residues. The DNA of the CDR3 is TGTGCCAGCAGTTTTGGACAGGGAGGGAGTTACTTC. As protein: CASSFGQGGSYF.

A single count supports this clonotype. The CDR3 is CASSTTRGDTQYF. The CDR3 bases are TGTGCCAGTAGTACGACCAGGGGAGATACGCAGTATTTT. The chain has TRBV19 and TRBJ2-3; weak D call: TRBD1 (6 bases). Germline V gives CDR1 LNHDA, CDR2 SQIVND (reference sequence). V lost 4 bases and J 5 bases, leaving 10 bases between the germline ends. The CDR3 has 13 residues.

The rearrangement joins TRBV20-1 to TRBJ2-3, with D uncertain. Per germline, CDR1 DFQATT and CDR2 SNEGSKA (reference sequence). This CDR3 is 13 amino acids long. V dropped 5 bases and J dropped 1 base, with 10 bases sitting between them. The CDR3 sequence: CSAHESGTDTQYF. CDR3 nucleotides: TGCAGTGCTCATGAGAGCGGCACAGATACGCAGTATTTT.

V usage is TRBV20-1 and J usage is TRBJ1-2; D uncertain. The CDR3 spans 14 residues. V was trimmed by 0 bases and J by 8 bases, leaving 16 bases between them. The germline CDR1 and CDR2 sequences are DFQATT and SNEGSKA (reference sequence). DNA for the CDR3: TGCAGTGCTAGAGAAGTAGGAATAAGGCTAGGCTACACCTTC. It specifies CSAREVGIRLGYTF.

Regarding this clonotype: Compared with germline, one end of the junction differs, possibly owing to a read error. The chain employs TRBV3-1 and TRBJ1-5; maybe TRBD1 (6 bases). The CDR3 consists of 15 residues. Germline V gene lookup returns CDR1 LGHDT and CDR2 YNNKEL (reference sequence). Written as DNA, the CDR3 is TGTGCCAGCAGTCAAGATCCGGGACACCTGGAGCCCCAGCATTTT. Its protein product is CASSQDPGHLEPQHF. Full variable domain (rest looked up from reference TRBV3-1 and TRBJ1-5): DTAVSQTPKYLVTQMGNDKSIKCEQNLGHDTMYWYKQDSKKFLKIMFSYNNKELIINETVPNRFSPKSPDKAHLNLHINSLELGDSAVYFCASSQDPGHLEPQHFGDGTRLSIL.

The chain uses TRBV18 and TRBJ1-1, with D hard to call. Per germline, CDR1 KGHSH and CDR2 LQKENI. This CDR3 is built from 15 residues. The germline V and J ends were trimmed by 1 base and 0 bases, with 9 bases remaining between them. CDR3 amino acids: CASSPRRQMNTEAFF. The CDR3, as DNA: TGTGCCAGCTCACCACGGCGACAAATGAACACTGAAGCTTTCTTT.